These 20 T cell receptor beta chains share one sample of origin, sequenced in a study of cytomegalovirus exposure and HLA in healthy donors. The PCR had 60 Vbeta and 13 Jbeta primers. TCRdb keeps only in-frame clones here, not all; method: immunoSEQ multiplex PCR. The sample records about 120,000 clones, about 77% being singletons. Sequences were obtained from PBMCs. These receptors were obtained from a woman aged 25 to 39 in good health and CMV-seropositive.

The V and J genes are TRBV29-1 and TRBJ2-1; 9 positions match TRBD2. Germline CDR1 and CDR2: SQVTM and ANQGSEA. The junction had 22 bases not matched to a gene; V was cut back by 6 bases and J by 16 bases. The length of the CDR3 is 15 residues. In DNA form, the CDR3 reads TGCAGCGTCGACGACAGGGACCCCGAGACTAGCGGAGAATTCTTC. Translation gives CSVDDRDPETSGEFF.

The chain links TRBV11-3 to TRBJ1-3, with D possibly being TRBD1 (6 bases). Looked up from germline, CDR1 is SGHNT and CDR2 is YENEEA. V was cut by 0 bases and J by 0 bases, with 6 bases left in between. CDR3 length: 15 residues. Written as DNA, the CDR3 is TGTGCCAGCAGCTTAGAAGGGGGCTCTGGAAACACCATATATTTT. Translation gives CASSLEGGSGNTIYF.

The chain joins TRBV2 to TRBJ2-3; 15 bases agree with TRBD2. This CDR3 region has 18 residues. V was clipped by 7 bases and J by 3 bases; unmatched bases: 11. The V gene's germline CDR1 is SNHLY and CDR2 FYNNEI. In nucleotides, the CDR3 is TGTGCCAGCACTAGGACTAGCGGGAGGGCCAGCTGGACAGATACGCAGTATTTT. This encodes CASTRTSGRASWTDTQYF.

The V and J genes are TRBV6-5 and TRBJ1-1; a weak D match, TRBD1 (6 bases). Germline CDR1 reads MNHEY; CDR2 reads SVGAGI. V was trimmed by 5 bases and J by 5 bases, leaving 12 bases between them. This CDR3 has 13 amino acids. The CDR3 DNA follows: TGTGCCAGCAGTCGTGGGACATATACTGAAGCTTTCTTT. It specifies CASSRGTYTEAFF.

Worth noting for this clone: It is unclear where the CDR3 begins or ends on the DNA, so no DNA is shown, and the CDR3 is as TCRdb lists it. This chain joins TRBV10-1 and TRBJ2-5; TRBD1, the table's D call, was not compared with the DNA. Per the germline V gene, CDR1 is WNHNN and CDR2 is SYGVQD (reference sequence). The CDR3 length equals 14 residues, ends included. The CDR3 reads CASSDETGTSGQYF.

V and J are TRBV5-1 and TRBJ1-2; D is uncertain. Germline assignment: CDR1 SGHRS and CDR2 YFSETQ. Trimming cost V 0 bases and J 4 bases, with 4 bases left between them. The CDR3 loop spans 12 amino acids. The CDR3 coding sequence is TGCGCCAGCAGCTTGGATCGCTATGGCTACACCTTC. This sequence encodes CASSLDRYGYTF.

The V call is TRBV19, the J call TRBJ1-3; TRBD1 agrees at 9 bases. The CDR3 length is 15 residues. With 5 bases clipped from V and 3 bases from J, the junction kept 5 bases outside the gene matches. From germline, CDR1 is LNHDA and CDR2 SQIVND (reference sequence). Here the CDR3 reads CASSEQGAIGNTIYF. Here the CDR3 DNA reads TGTGCCAGTAGTGAACAGGGGGCAATTGGAAACACCATATATTTT.

V gene TRBV2 combines with J gene TRBJ2-2, with D possibly being TRBD1 (6 bases). V lost 7 bases and J 6 bases, leaving 12 bases between the germline ends. The CDR3 consists of 13 residues. Germline values: CDR1 SNHLY, CDR2 FYNNEI. This CDR3 reads CASTRKGAGELFF. The CDR3 coding sequence is TGTGCCAGCACCCGGAAGGGGGCCGGGGAGCTGTTTTTT.

The chain uses TRBV9 and TRBJ2-5; D is possibly TRBD2 (6 bases). Germline lookup yields CDR1 SGDLS and CDR2 YYNGEE. The CDR3 has 14 amino acids. Trimming left V 0 bases short and J 5 bases short, with 11 bases between. The CDR3 reads CASSVDGGAETQYF. The CDR3 DNA is TGTGCCAGCAGCGTAGATGGCGGGGCGGAGACCCAGTACTTC.

The CDR3 DNA is TGTGCCAGCAGCTTATGGCGGGGTGGTGGCCCTGAAGCTTTCTTT. Protein: CASSLWRGGGPEAFF. The rearrangement links TRBV7-2 to TRBJ1-1; unclear D gene. Trimming removed 2 bases from V and 6 bases from J, with 16 bases in between. Germline assignment: CDR1 SGHTA and CDR2 FQGNSA. The CDR3 runs 15 residues.

The chain is built from TRBV11-3 and TRBJ2-1, with a possible D match to TRBD2 (5 bases). Germline CDR1 SGHNT, CDR2 YENEEA. The CDR3 length is 15 residues. V was clipped by 2 bases and J by 5 bases, with 13 bases between them. The CDR3 sequence: CASSLYEEANNEQFF. CDR3 nucleotide sequence: TGTGCCAGCAGCTTATATGAGGAGGCTAACAATGAGCAGTTCTTC. Full variable domain (remainder filled in from reference TRBV11-3 and TRBJ2-1): EAGVVQSPRYKIIEKKQPVAFWCNPISGHNTLYWYLQNLGQGPELLIRYENEEAVDDSQLPKDRFSAERLKGVDSTLKIQPAELGDSAVYLCASSLYEEANNEQFFGPGTRLTVL.

This chain uses TRBV6-5 with TRBJ1-5; D is perhaps TRBD1 (6 bases). Germline loops: CDR1 MNHEY, CDR2 SVGAGI. The CDR3 contains 14 residues. The germline V and J ends were trimmed by 6 bases and 6 bases, with 15 bases remaining between them. CDR3 DNA sequence: TGTGCCAGCAGAACTAGGGGGGGGACTCAGCCCCAGCATTTT. Protein sequence: CASRTRGGTQPQHF.

V usage is TRBV29-1 and J usage is TRBJ2-1; D remains unclear. Germline V gene lookup returns CDR1 SQVTM and CDR2 ANQGSEA. The ends were cut back, 4 bases at V and 0 bases at J, with 10 bases in the middle. This CDR3 is 14 amino acids long. DNA of the CDR3: TGCAGCGTTGTCCGGAGTCGCTCCTACAATGAGCAGTTCTTC. The encoded protein is CSVVRSRSYNEQFF.

The rearrangement links TRBV13 to TRBJ2-3, with TRBD2 matching 7 bases. With 5 bases clipped from V and 3 bases from J, the junction kept 8 bases outside the gene matches. This CDR3 has 15 amino acids. CDR1 is PRHDT, CDR2 FYEKMQ, per germline (reference sequence). The CDR3: CASSALRGGTDTQYF. The CDR3, as DNA: TGTGCCAGCAGCGCTCTACGGGGAGGGACAGATACGCAGTATTTT.

The chain couples TRBV27 to TRBJ2-5; 7 nucleotides match TRBD1. The end of the DNA fits TRBJ2-7 better, so the J call may be wrong. Germline V lookup: CDR1 MNHEY, CDR2 SMNVEV (reference sequence). This CDR3 has 15 amino acids. The CDR3 sequence: CASSFLGQVNYEQYF. As DNA, the CDR3 is TGTGCCAGCAGTTTCTTAGGACAGGTGAACTACGAGCAGTACTTC.

This chain links TRBV7-2 with TRBJ1-2; TRBD1 might be the D (5 bases). With 3 bases removed from V and 4 bases from J, the gap between germline ends came to 21 bases. The germline V gene has CDR1 SGHTA and CDR2 FQGNSA. The CDR3 runs to 17 residues. The CDR3 reads CASSLGQGETRGYGYTF. The DNA of the CDR3 is TGTGCCAGCAGCTTGGGGCAGGGTGAGACTAGGGGCTATGGCTACACCTTC.

The chain links TRBV12-5 to TRBJ2-5; the match to TRBD2 covers 11 bases. V gave up 3 bases and J gave up 2 bases; unmatched junction bases: 5. The CDR3 runs 16 residues. Germline CDR1 is LGHNT and CDR2 is FRNRAP. CDR3 DNA: TGTGCTAGTGGTTTCGGGACTAGCGGTTCTCAAGAGACCCAGTACTTC. This encodes CASGFGTSGSQETQYF. The full variable domain, with the rest looked up from reference TRBV12-5 and TRBJ2-5, is DARVTQTPRHKVTEMGQEVTMRCQPILGHNTVFWYRQTMMQGLELLAYFRNRAPLDDSGMPKDRFSAEMPDATLATLKIQPSEPRDSAVYFCASGFGTSGSQETQYFGPGTRLLVL.

This chain connects TRBV29-1 to TRBJ2-4; 12 bases match TRBD1. CDR3 size: 13 residues. With V trimmed by 7 bases and J by 8 bases, 6 bases remained unmatched. CDR1 is SQVTM, CDR2 ANQGSEA, per germline. CDR3 DNA: TGCAGCGCCGGGACAGGGGGCCTGGACATTCAGTACTTC. Amino acid sequence: CSAGTGGLDIQYF.

The chain employs TRBV6-6 and TRBJ2-1; TRBD1 aligns across 8 bases. This CDR3 contains 15 residues. Per germline, CDR1 MNHNY and CDR2 SVGAGI (reference sequence). V lost 0 bases, J lost 6 bases, and 4 bases stayed unmatched. CDR3 bases: TGTGCCAGCAGTTACTCAGGACAGGGTGGCAATGAGCAGTTCTTC. Amino acids: CASSYSGQGGNEQFF.

This chain connects TRBV14 to TRBJ2-5; D is unresolved. This CDR3 region has 16 residues. With 0 bases removed from V and 1 base from J, the gap between germline ends came to 12 bases. The V gene's germline CDR1 is SGHDN and CDR2 FVKESK. CDR3 protein: CASSQESGSFQETQYF. As DNA, the CDR3 is TGTGCCAGCAGCCAAGAATCAGGATCGTTCCAAGAGACCCAGTACTTC.